These 12 T cell receptor beta chains were all obtained from the same sample, sequenced in a study of early T cells in non-severe SARS-CoV-2 infection. TCRdb analysed the 5' RACE reads with MiXCR anew, one entry per CDR3 protein. Among about 22,000 distinct CDR3 sequences, roughly 3.5% were seen once, and the ten largest hold less than 7%. The specimen was whole blood. All receptors come from an adult who was a healthcare worker with PCR-confirmed SARS-CoV-2 infection or an uninfected control (not recorded which).

This clonotype was seen ten or more times. The rearrangement uses TRBV13 and TRBJ2-1, with D perhaps TRBD1 or TRBD2 (5 bases each). The CDR3 is 15 amino acids. Germline loops: CDR1 PRHDT, CDR2 FYEKMQ (reference sequence). V lost 4 bases and J 7 bases, leaving 17 bases between the germline ends. CDR3 sequence reads: CASSSSGKRENEQFF. The CDR3 DNA reads TGTGCCAGCAGCTCTTCAGGGAAGAGGGAGAATGAGCAGTTCTTC.

This clonotype was recorded a few times. The gene calls are TRBV11-2 and TRBJ2-7; a weak D match, TRBD2 (6 bases). CDR1 and CDR2 from the germline V gene are SGHAT and FQNNGV. The germline V and J ends were trimmed by 2 bases and 2 bases, with 13 bases remaining between them. This CDR3 comprises 15 residues. CDR3 DNA sequence: TGTGCCAGCAGCTTACCCGGGACTGCAGCCTACGAGCAGTACTTC. It encodes CASSLPGTAAYEQYF.

This clonotype turned up a few times. The rearrangement links TRBV4-1 to TRBJ2-7, with TRBD2 identical over 7 bases. CDR1 and CDR2 from the germline V gene are MGHRA and YSYEKL. Unmatched junction bases numbered 5, after V lost 0 bases and J lost 3 bases. This CDR3 is 15 amino acids long. CDR3 DNA: TGCGCCAGCAGCCAAGATTCCGGGGGGTACTACGAGCAGTACTTC. Translated, it gives CASSQDSGGYYEQYF.

This clonotype is termed medium-sized. This rearrangement joins TRBV20-1 to TRBJ2-1; D is perhaps TRBD1 or TRBD2 (6 bases each). The germline V gene has CDR1 DFQATT and CDR2 SNEGSKA (reference sequence). The germline V and J ends were trimmed by 8 bases and 0 bases, with 20 bases remaining between them. CDR3 length: 16 amino acids. DNA of the CDR3: TGCAGTACTACCCGGATAGGGGGGAGCTCCTACAATGAGCAGTTCTTC. Translation gives CSTTRIGGSSYNEQFF.

The chain links TRBV29-1 to TRBJ1-1; no reliable D call. This CDR3 contains 13 residues. Trimming pared 8 bases from V and 0 bases from J, leaving 13 bases between. Germline assignment: CDR1 SQVTM and CDR2 ANQGSEA. In nucleotides, the CDR3 is TGCAGCTCCCCCGGAGAGCTGAACACTGAAGCTTTCTTT. It is translated as CSSPGELNTEAFF. Together with reference TRBV29-1 and TRBJ1-1, the CDR3 gives the full variable domain: SAVISQKPSRDICQRGTSLTIQCQVDSQVTMMFWYRQQPGQSLTLIATANQGSEATYESGFVIDKFPISRPNLTFSTLTVSNMSPEDSSIYLCSSPGELNTEAFFGQGTRLTVV.

This clonotype was detected ten times or more. The chain links TRBV5-4 to TRBJ2-5; TRBD2 aligns across 9 bases. In germline, CDR1 is SGHNT, CDR2 YYREEE (reference sequence). The V and J ends lost 4 bases and 2 bases, in that order; junction bases with no gene match: 15. The CDR3 loop spans 18 amino acids. CDR3 protein: CASSKYLASGALQETQYF. CDR3 nucleotides: TGTGCCAGCAGCAAATATTTGGCTAGCGGGGCGTTACAAGAGACCCAGTACTTC.

This clonotype was counted ten times or more. V gene TRBV13 combines with J gene TRBJ2-2, with D possibly TRBD2 on 5 matching bases. The CDR3 runs 16 residues. V was clipped by 2 bases and J by 3 bases, with 13 bases between them. Germline values: CDR1 PRHDT, CDR2 FYEKMQ (reference sequence). The CDR3 sequence is CASSLSLALDTGELFF. The CDR3 region has the DNA TGTGCCAGCAGCTTATCTTTAGCGTTAGACACCGGGGAGCTGTTTTTT.

This chain uses TRBV18 with TRBJ2-7, with 7 bases lining up with TRBD2. CDR3 length: 14 amino acids. Germline V CDR1 and CDR2: KGHSH, LQKENI. The V gene end was trimmed by 6 bases and the J gene end by 0 bases; junction bases not matched to a gene: 5. The DNA for the CDR3 is TGTGCCAGCTCTCTCGGGGGGAGCTCCTACGAGCAGTACTTC. Amino acid sequence: CASSLGGSSYEQYF.

This clonotype was counted many times. This chain connects TRBV2 to TRBJ2-2; D gene ambiguous. CDR3 length: 12 amino acids. Between the trimmed V and J ends, which lost 3 bases and 5 bases, there was a span of 4 bases. Germline CDR1 SNHLY, CDR2 FYNNEI. CDR3 amino acids: CASSELTGELFF. CDR3 sequence (DNA): TGTGCCAGCAGTGAGTTGACCGGGGAGCTGTTTTTT.

This clonotype was recorded many times. The chain employs TRBV10-3 and TRBJ2-1, with TRBD2 matching 14 bases. V lost 4 bases to trimming and J lost 2 bases; unmatched junction nucleotides: 7. Germline CDR1 is ENHRY and CDR2 is SYGVKD. This CDR3 has 18 residues. CDR3 bases: TGTGCCATCAGTGCGGGGACTAGCGGGAGACTCCCCTACAATGAGCAGTTCTTC. Translated, it gives CAISAGTSGRLPYNEQFF.

There are many counts of this clonotype. V usage is TRBV7-9 and J usage is TRBJ2-4; 8 nucleotides align to TRBD1. Germline V gene lookup returns CDR1 SEHNR and CDR2 FQNEAQ (reference sequence). J lost 8 bases, V lost 2 bases, and 5 bases had no gene match. This CDR3 is built from 14 residues. CDR3 protein: CASSLRQGADIQYF. DNA for the CDR3: TGTGCCAGCAGCTTAAGGCAGGGGGCGGACATTCAGTACTTC.

Ten or more counts support this clonotype. This rearrangement joins TRBV18 to TRBJ2-7; no clear D gene. CDR3 size: 12 residues. Germline CDR1 and CDR2: KGHSH and LQKENI. The V end lost 3 bases, the J end lost 4 bases, and 7 bases lay between the germline ends. The CDR3 loop is CASSPEQYEQYF. The CDR3, as DNA: TGTGCCAGCTCACCTGAGCAATACGAGCAGTACTTC.